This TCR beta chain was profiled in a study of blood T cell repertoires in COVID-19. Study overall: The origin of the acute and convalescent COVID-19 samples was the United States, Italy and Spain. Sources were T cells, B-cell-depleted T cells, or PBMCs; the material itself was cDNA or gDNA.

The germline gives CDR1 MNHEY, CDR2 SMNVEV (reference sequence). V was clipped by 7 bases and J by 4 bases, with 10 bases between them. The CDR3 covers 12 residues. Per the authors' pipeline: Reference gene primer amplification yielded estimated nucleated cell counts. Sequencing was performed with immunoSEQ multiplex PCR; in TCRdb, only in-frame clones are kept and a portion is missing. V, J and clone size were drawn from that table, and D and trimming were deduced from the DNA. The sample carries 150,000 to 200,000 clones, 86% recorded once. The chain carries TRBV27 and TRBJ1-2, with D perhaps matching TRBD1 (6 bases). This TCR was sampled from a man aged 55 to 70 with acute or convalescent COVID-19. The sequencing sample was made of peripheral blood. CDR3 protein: CASTSDSYGYTF. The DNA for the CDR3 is TGTGCCAGCACATCGGACAGCTATGGCTACACCTTC.